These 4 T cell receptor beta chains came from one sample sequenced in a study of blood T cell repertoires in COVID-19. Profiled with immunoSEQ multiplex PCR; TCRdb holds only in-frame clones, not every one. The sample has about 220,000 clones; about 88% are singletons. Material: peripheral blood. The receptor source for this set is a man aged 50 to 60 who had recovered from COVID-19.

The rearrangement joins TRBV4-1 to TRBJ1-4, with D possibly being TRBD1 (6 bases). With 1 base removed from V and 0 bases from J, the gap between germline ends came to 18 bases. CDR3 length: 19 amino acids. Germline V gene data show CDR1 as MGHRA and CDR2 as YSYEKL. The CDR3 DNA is TGCGCCAGCAGCCAAGTCCCCACGAAGGGACACCCAACTAATGAAAAACTGTTTTTT. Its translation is CASSQVPTKGHPTNEKLFF.

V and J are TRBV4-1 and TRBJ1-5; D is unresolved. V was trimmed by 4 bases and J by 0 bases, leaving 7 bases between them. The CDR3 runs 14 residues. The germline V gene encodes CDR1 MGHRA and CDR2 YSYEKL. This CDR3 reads CASSPGHSNQPQHF. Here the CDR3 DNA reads TGCGCCAGCAGCCCGGGTCATAGCAATCAGCCCCAGCATTTT.

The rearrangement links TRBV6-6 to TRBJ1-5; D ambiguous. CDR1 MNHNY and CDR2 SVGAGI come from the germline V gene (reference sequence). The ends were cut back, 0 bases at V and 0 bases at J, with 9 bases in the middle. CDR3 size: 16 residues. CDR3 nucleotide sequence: TGTGCCAGCAGTTACTCCGAGGTTTATAGCAATCAGCCCCAGCATTTT. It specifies CASSYSEVYSNQPQHF.

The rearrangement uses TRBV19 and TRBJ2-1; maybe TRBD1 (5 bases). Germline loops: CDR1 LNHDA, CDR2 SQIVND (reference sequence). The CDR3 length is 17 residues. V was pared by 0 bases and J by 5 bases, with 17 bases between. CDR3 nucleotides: TGTGCCAGTAGTATAGATCAGGGAAGGGTTTACGACAATGAGCAGTTCTTC. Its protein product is CASSIDQGRVYDNEQFF.